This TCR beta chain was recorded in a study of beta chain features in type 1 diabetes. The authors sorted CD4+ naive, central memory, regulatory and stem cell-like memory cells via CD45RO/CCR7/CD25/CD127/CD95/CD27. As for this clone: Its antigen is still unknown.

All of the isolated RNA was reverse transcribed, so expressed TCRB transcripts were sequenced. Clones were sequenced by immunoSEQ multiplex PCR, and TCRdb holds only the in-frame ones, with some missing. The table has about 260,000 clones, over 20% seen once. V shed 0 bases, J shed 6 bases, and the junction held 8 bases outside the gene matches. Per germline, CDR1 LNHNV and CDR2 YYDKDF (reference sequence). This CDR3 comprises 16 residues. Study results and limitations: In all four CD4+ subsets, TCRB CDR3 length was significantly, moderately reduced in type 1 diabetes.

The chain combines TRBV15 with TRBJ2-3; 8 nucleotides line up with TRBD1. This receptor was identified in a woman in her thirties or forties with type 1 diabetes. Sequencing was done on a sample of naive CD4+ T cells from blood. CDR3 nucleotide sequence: TGTGCCACCAGCAGAGATCGACAGGGGTGGGGGGATACGCAGTATTTT. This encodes CATSRDRQGWGDTQYF.